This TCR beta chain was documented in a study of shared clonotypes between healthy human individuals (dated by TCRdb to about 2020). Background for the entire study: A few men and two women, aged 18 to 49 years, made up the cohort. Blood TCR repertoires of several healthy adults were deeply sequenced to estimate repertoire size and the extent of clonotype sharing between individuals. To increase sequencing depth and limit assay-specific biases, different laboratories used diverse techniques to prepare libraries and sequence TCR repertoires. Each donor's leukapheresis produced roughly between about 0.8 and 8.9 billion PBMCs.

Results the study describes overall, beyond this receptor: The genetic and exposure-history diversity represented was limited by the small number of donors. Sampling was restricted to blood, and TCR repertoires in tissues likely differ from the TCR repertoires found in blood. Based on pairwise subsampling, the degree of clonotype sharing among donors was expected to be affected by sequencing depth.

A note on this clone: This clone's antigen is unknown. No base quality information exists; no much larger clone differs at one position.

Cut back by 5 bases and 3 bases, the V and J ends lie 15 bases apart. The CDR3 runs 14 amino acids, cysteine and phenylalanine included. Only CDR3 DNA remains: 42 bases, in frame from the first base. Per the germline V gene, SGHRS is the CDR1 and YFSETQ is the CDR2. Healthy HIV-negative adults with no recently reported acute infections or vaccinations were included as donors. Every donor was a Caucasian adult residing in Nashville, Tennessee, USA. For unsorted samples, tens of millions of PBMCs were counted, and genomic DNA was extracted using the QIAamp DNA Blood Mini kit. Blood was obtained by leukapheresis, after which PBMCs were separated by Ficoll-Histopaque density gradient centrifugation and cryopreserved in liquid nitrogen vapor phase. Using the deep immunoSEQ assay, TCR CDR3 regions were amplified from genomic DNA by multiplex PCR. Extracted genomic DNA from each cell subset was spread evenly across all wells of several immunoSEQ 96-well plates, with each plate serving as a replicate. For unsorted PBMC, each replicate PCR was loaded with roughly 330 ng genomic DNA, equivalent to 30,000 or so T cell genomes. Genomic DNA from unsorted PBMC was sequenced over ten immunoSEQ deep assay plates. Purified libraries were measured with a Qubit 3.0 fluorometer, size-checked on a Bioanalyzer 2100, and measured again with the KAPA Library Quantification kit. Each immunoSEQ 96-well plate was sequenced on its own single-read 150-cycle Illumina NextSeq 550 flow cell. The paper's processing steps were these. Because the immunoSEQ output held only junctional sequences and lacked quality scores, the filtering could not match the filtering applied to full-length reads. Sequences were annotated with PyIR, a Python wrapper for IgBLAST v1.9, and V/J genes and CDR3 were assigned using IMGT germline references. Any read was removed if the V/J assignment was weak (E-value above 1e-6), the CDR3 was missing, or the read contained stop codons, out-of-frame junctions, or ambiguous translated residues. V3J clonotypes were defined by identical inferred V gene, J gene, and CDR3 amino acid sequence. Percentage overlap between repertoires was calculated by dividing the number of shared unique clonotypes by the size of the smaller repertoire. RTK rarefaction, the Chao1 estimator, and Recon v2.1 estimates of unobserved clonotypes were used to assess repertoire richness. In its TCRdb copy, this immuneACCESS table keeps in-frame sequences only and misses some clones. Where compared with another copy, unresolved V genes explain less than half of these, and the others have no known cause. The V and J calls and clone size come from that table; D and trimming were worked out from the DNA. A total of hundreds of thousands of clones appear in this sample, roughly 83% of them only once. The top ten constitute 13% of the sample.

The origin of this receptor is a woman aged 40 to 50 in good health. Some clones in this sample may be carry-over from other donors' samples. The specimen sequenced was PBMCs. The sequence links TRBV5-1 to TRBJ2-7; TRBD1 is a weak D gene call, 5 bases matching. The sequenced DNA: TGCGCCAGCAGGAGCATTGCCCAGGGCTACGAGCAGTACTTC. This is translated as CASRSIAQGYEQYF. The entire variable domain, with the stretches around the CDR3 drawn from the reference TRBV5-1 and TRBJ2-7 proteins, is KAGVTQTPRYLIKTRGQQVTLSCSPISGHRSVSWYQQTPGQGLQFLFEYFSETQRNKGNFPGRFSGRQFSNSRSEMNVSTLELGDSALYLCASRSIAQGYEQYFGPGTRLTVT.